Sequencing of this TCR beta chain was carried out in a study of control samples from healthy donors and cancer patients. Clones were read by immunoSEQ multiplex PCR, and TCRdb kept only the in-frame ones, dropping some. Found here are about 51,000 clones, more than 70% of them singletons; the top ten hold approximately 40%. This clone was found once. V lost 0 bases to trimming and J lost 0 bases, with 9 bases between them. This CDR3 is built from 16 residues. The V gene's germline CDR1 is KGHSH and CDR2 LQKENI. This chain uses TRBV18 with TRBJ1-3, with D unresolved. This receptor was identified in a man aged 45 to 65 with head and neck cancer. The sequencing sample was made of PBMCs. The CDR3 sequence is CASSPPGRLSGNTIYF. The CDR3 DNA reads as TGTGCCAGCTCACCACCGGGCAGGCTCTCTGGAAACACCATATATTTT.